The clone carrying this T cell receptor beta chain has just a few counts. These data belong to a study of T cells in Graves' hyperthyroidism and ophthalmopathy. TCR beta CDR3 region amplification was performed from RNA transcripts. In the first-round RT-PCR of the TCR CDR3, the HTBI primer set was used. TCRdb redid the calling of the multiplex PCR reads with MiXCR, one entry per CDR3 protein. The sample records 700,000 to 950,000 distinct CDR3 sequences, roughly a third being singletons. The V end lost 6 bases, the J end lost 1 base, and 18 bases lay between the germline ends. The CDR3 covers 17 residues. The germline gives CDR1 MGHDK, CDR2 SYGVNS.

Sequencing used blood. The chain couples TRBV25-1 to TRBJ1-4; unclear D gene. This receptor was taken from a woman in her thirties or forties with Graves' hyperthyroidism. CDR3 amino acids: CASSGYRVVGTNEKLFF. The CDR3 DNA sequence: TGTGCCAGCAGCGGCTACCGGGTTGTGGGAACTAATGAAAAACTGTTTTTT.